These 26 T cell receptor beta chains came from one sample sequenced in a study of siplizumab effects on memory and regulatory T cells. Generated by immunoSEQ multiplex PCR, the TCRdb table keeps only in-frame clones and is missing some. The repertoire has some 100,000 clones, less than 95% of them found once; the top ten carry around 0.6%. Sequenced input: Tregs sorted from blood. Every receptor here comes from a human donor in good health.

The chain employs TRBV11-2 and TRBJ1-1; no definite D call. The CDR3 has 16 residues. V lost 1 base and J 0 bases, leaving 12 bases between the germline ends. Germline CDR1 is SGHAT and CDR2 is FQNNGV. Here the CDR3 reads CASSLGLSPMNTEAFF. The CDR3 nucleotides read TGTGCCAGCAGCTTAGGCCTGTCACCCATGAACACTGAAGCTTTCTTT.

This sequence joins TRBV6-1 and TRBJ2-5; a possible D gene is TRBD1 (7 bases). Germline CDR1 and CDR2: MNHNS and SASEGT. This CDR3 is 14 amino acids long. V lost 6 bases to trimming and J lost 5 bases, with 16 bases between them. The CDR3 bases are TGTGCCAGCAGCGCACAGGGGAGGTGGGAGACCCAGTACTTC. Its translation: CASSAQGRWETQYF.

The V and J genes are TRBV21-1 and TRBJ2-7; the table calls TRBD1, which could not be checked here. TRBV21-1 is recorded as a pseudogene. CDR3 length: 12 residues. The CDR3 bases are TGTGCCAGCAGCAGGGACAGCTACGAGCAGTACTTC. It encodes CASSRDSYEQYF.

The chain joins TRBV18 to TRBJ2-3; no reliable D call. The CDR3 runs to 15 residues. From germline, CDR1 is KGHSH and CDR2 LQKENI. Trimming removed 1 base from V and 0 bases from J, with 8 bases in between. The CDR3 here is CASSPRQESTDTQYF. The CDR3 nucleotides read TGTGCCAGCTCACCACGGCAGGAAAGCACAGATACGCAGTATTTT. Full variable domain (outside the CDR3, taken from reference TRBV18 and TRBJ2-3): NAGVMQNPRHLVRRRGQEARLRCSPMKGHSHVYWYRQLPEEGLKFMVYLQKENIIDESGMPKERFSAEFPKEGPSILRIQQVVRGDSAAYFCASSPRQESTDTQYFGPGTRLTVL.

This chain joins TRBV9 and TRBJ2-7; TRBD1 or TRBD2 may be the D gene (5 bases each). Germline CDR1 is SGDLS and CDR2 is YYNGEE. This CDR3 spans 15 amino acids. V lost 0 bases to trimming and J lost 1 base, with 11 bases between them. The CDR3 is CASSVEGTRSYEQYF. The CDR3 region has the DNA TGTGCCAGCAGCGTAGAAGGGACCAGATCCTACGAGCAGTACTTC.

This chain uses TRBV18 with TRBJ2-3; no definite D call. Deletions cut 3 bases from V and 2 bases from J, with 9 bases between. This CDR3 comprises 14 residues. Per germline, CDR1 KGHSH and CDR2 LQKENI. CDR3 nucleotide sequence: TGTGCCAGCTCACCTGGGCTGTCCACAGATACGCAGTATTTT. Its translation: CASSPGLSTDTQYF.

The J gene is TRBJ1-1, the V gene TRBV6-6, with a possible D match to TRBD1 (5 bases). The CDR3 has 13 residues. V was cut by 8 bases and J by 1 base, with 11 bases left in between. CDR1 MNHNY and CDR2 SVGAGI come from the germline V gene (reference sequence). CDR3 in DNA: TGTGCCAGCTCGGGACGGACGAACACTGAAGCTTTCTTT. This encodes CASSGRTNTEAFF.

V is TRBV25-1 and J is TRBJ2-7; TRBD2 might be the D (5 bases). Per germline, CDR1 MGHDK and CDR2 SYGVNS. This CDR3 spans 16 amino acids. Trimming left V 4 bases short and J 4 bases short, with 20 bases between. This CDR3 reads CASSGILAGTLYEQYF. The CDR3 DNA reads TGTGCCAGCAGTGGAATCCTAGCAGGTACCCTGTACGAGCAGTACTTC.

V is TRBV11-3 and J is TRBJ2-2; weak D call: TRBD1 (6 bases). The CDR3 has 14 residues. The V gene lost 4 bases and the J gene lost 4 bases, with 10 bases spanning the gap. Germline CDR1 is SGHNT and CDR2 is YENEEA. CDR3 protein: CASSSDSRTGELFF. The CDR3 bases are TGTGCCAGCAGCTCGGACAGTCGCACCGGGGAGCTGTTTTTT.

CDR3 in DNA: TGTGCCATCAGTGAGTCGACAGTTGGCAGGGAAGTTCGTGGCTACACCTTC. It encodes CAISESTVGREVRGYTF. J is TRBJ1-2 and V is TRBV10-3; a possible D gene is TRBD1 (5 bases). Germline V gene data show CDR1 as ENHRY and CDR2 as SYGVKD. This CDR3 comprises 17 residues. V gave up 0 bases and J gave up 7 bases, with 21 bases separating them.

The chain combines TRBV29-1 with TRBJ2-5; TRBD2 matches at 11 bases. J gave up 5 bases and V 6 bases, and 5 bases lay outside the gene matches. CDR1 and CDR2 from the germline V gene are SQVTM and ANQGSEA. This CDR3 contains 13 residues. The CDR3 nucleotides read TGCAGCGTGGGACTAGCGGACGGGGAGACCCAGTACTTC. Translation: CSVGLADGETQYF.

CDR3 sequence reads: CASRPGGEDEQFF. For the CDR3, the DNA is TGTGCCAGCAGACCTGGAGGGGAAGATGAGCAGTTCTTC. The chain couples TRBV2 to TRBJ2-1, with D tentatively TRBD2 (6 bases). Per the germline V gene, CDR1 is SNHLY and CDR2 is FYNNEI. The CDR3 is 13 residues long. Trimming stripped 6 bases from V and 8 bases from J, with 14 bases between.

The genes are TRBV4-2 and TRBJ1-5, with TRBD1 as a possible D gene (5 bases). This CDR3 is 16 amino acids long. The V end lost 1 base, the J end lost 2 bases, and 12 bases lay between the germline ends. Germline CDR1 is LGHNA and CDR2 is YNFKEQ. The chain's CDR3 is CASSQGGGTGNQPQHF. The CDR3 DNA reads TGTGCCAGCAGCCAAGGGGGGGGAACAGGCAATCAGCCCCAGCATTTT.

The chain has TRBV19 and TRBJ1-3; unclear D gene. The CDR3 has 13 amino acids. From germline, CDR1 is LNHDA and CDR2 SQIVND (reference sequence). V gave up 10 bases and J gave up 4 bases, with 14 bases separating them. CDR3 DNA sequence: TGTGCCACCCTCAGTTGGGGAGGAAACACCATATATTTT. Encoded protein: CATLSWGGNTIYF.

The chain uses TRBV5-1 and TRBJ2-7; no reliable D call. This CDR3 has 13 residues. From germline, CDR1 is SGHRS and CDR2 YFSETQ. V shed 0 bases and J shed 3 bases, with 7 bases lying between them. CDR3 bases: TGCGCCAGCAGCTTGGCAGAATACTACGAGCAGTACTTC. This gives the protein CASSLAEYYEQYF.

This clone was counted once. The chain employs TRBV30 and TRBJ2-1, with D perhaps matching TRBD1 or TRBD2 (5 bases each). CDR1 GTSNPN and CDR2 SVGIG come from the germline V gene (reference sequence). The CDR3 has 13 residues. V was pared by 0 bases and J by 8 bases, with 11 bases between. CDR3 sequence reads: CAWSVRGADEQFF. The CDR3 region has the DNA TGTGCCTGGAGTGTACGAGGGGCTGATGAGCAGTTCTTC.

This chain links TRBV6-6 with TRBJ2-7, with D possibly being TRBD2 (5 bases). The ends were cut back, 7 bases at V and 7 bases at J, with 23 bases in the middle. The CDR3 is 15 amino acids. Germline V gives CDR1 MNHNY, CDR2 SVGAGI (reference sequence). The chain's CDR3 is CASTPPGLSRREQYF. CDR3 nucleotides: TGTGCCAGCACCCCACCTGGACTTTCGCGACGTGAGCAGTACTTC.

The chain joins TRBV28 to TRBJ2-5; 11 bases are shared with TRBD2. Germline V gives CDR1 MDHEN, CDR2 SYDVKM. The J segment lost 6 bases and the V segment lost 8 bases, leaving 2 bases of the junction unmatched. This CDR3 region has 12 residues. The CDR3 DNA reads as TGTGCCAGCCGGACTAGCGGGCAGACCCAGTACTTC. Protein product: CASRTSGQTQYF.

The chain employs TRBV20-1 and TRBJ1-1; no definite D call. In germline, CDR1 is DFQATT, CDR2 SNEGSKA (reference sequence). Trimming removed 8 bases from V and 8 bases from J, with 15 bases in between. The CDR3 is made up of 11 amino acids. In nucleotides, the CDR3 is TGCAGTCCCCATTCGGGGAAGGAAGCTTTCTTT. It yields the protein CSPHSGKEAFF.

The rearrangement uses TRBV6-5 and TRBJ2-2, with D possibly matching TRBD1 (6 bases). The germline CDR1 and CDR2 sequences are MNHEY and SVGAGI. The CDR3 contains 14 residues. V lost 5 bases and J 2 bases, leaving 9 bases between the germline ends. The CDR3 reads CASSRGQNTGELFF. The CDR3 DNA is TGTGCCAGCAGTCGGGGACAAAACACCGGGGAGCTGTTTTTT.

The chain carries TRBV5-4 and TRBJ2-4; D not certain. Germline V gene data show CDR1 as SGHNT and CDR2 as YYREEE (reference sequence). Deletions cut 1 base from V and 9 bases from J, with 11 bases between. The CDR3 runs 13 residues. The CDR3 here is CASSLIFDSIQYF. Here the CDR3 DNA reads TGTGCCAGCAGCTTGATCTTCGATAGCATTCAGTACTTC.

The chain is built from TRBV19 and TRBJ1-3; D is ambiguous. Germline V gene data show CDR1 as LNHDA and CDR2 as SQIVND (reference sequence). Trimming shortened V by 5 bases and J by 0 bases, and 5 bases separated the two germline ends. The CDR3 spans 13 residues. The DNA for the CDR3 is TGTGCCAGTAGTTTACTCTCTGGAAACACCATATATTTT. This sequence encodes CASSLLSGNTIYF.

This sequence joins TRBV25-1 and TRBJ2-5; no clear D gene. The CDR3 contains 14 residues. Germline loops: CDR1 MGHDK, CDR2 SYGVNS. V lost 2 bases and J 3 bases, leaving 10 bases between the germline ends. The CDR3 protein is CASSEPGRKETQYF. The CDR3 nucleotides read TGTGCCAGCAGTGAACCTGGAAGGAAAGAGACCCAGTACTTC.

The sample holds a few counts of this clone. The chain is built from TRBV27 and TRBJ1-5, with 8 bases that match TRBD1. Germline V gene lookup returns CDR1 MNHEY and CDR2 SMNVEV (reference sequence). CDR3 length: 15 amino acids. The ends lost 5 bases at V and 11 bases at J; junction bases unmatched: 14. CDR3 sequence: CASSARTGRFWTQHF. The CDR3 DNA follows: TGTGCCAGCAGTGCCCGGACAGGGCGTTTTTGGACCCAGCATTTT.

This clone appeared a single time. The chain couples TRBV14 to TRBJ2-3, with TRBD2 matching 11 bases. The CDR3 loop spans 17 amino acids. CDR1 is SGHDN and CDR2 is FVKESK in the germline V gene. Trimming removed 4 bases from V and 4 bases from J; junction bases left unmatched: 10. For the CDR3, the DNA is TGTGCCAGCAGCCTGGGCCTTAGCGGGAGGGGAGCAGATACGCAGTATTTT. Translated, it gives CASSLGLSGRGADTQYF.

The chain joins TRBV19 to TRBJ2-1; D gene ambiguous. Germline V gives CDR1 LNHDA, CDR2 SQIVND (reference sequence). V lost 5 bases, J lost 3 bases, and 17 bases lay in between. The CDR3 is 16 residues long. The CDR3 here is CASSGPNSANYNEQFF. CDR3 DNA: TGTGCCAGTAGTGGTCCTAACAGCGCGAACTACAATGAGCAGTTCTTC.